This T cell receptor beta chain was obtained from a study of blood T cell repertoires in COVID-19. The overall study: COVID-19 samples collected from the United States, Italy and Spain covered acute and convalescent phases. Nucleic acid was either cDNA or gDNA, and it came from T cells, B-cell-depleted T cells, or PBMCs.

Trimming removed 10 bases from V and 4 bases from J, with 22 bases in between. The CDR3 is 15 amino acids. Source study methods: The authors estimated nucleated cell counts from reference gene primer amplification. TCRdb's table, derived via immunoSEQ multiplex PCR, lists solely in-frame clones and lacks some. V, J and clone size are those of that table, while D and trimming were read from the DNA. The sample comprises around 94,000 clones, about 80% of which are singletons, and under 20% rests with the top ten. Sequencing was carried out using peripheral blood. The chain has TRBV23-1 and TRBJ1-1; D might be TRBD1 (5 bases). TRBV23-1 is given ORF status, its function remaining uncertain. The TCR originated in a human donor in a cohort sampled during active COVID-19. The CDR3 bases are TGCGCCACCGGAGGGACCGTCATTTTGGGCACTGAAGCTTTCTTT. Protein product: CATGGTVILGTEAFF.